This TCR beta chain was sequenced in a study of chronic HIV infection and antiretroviral therapy (dated by TCRdb to the mid-2010s). Library method: 5' RACE. TCRdb shows the sequencer as Illumina MiSeq. TCRdb reprocessed the public reads (quality trimming at Q25 with fastp, clone calling with MiXCR) and kept in-frame beta chains. Rows merge per CDR3 protein into single entries with the most common DNA and genes. This sample holds 40,000 to 50,000 distinct CDR3 sequences; under 20% were observed only once. Over 2.5% of the sample lies in the top ten. Notes on this clonotype: Its antigen is not yet known. Within one base of it there is no much larger clone, and no base qualities were kept.

The CDR3 runs 13 residues from the cysteine to the phenylalanine. Only the CDR3 part of the read is kept: 39 bases, read in frame from the first base. The V and J ends are trimmed by 2 bases and 3 bases, leaving 8 bases between them. Via the germline V gene (reference sequence), CDR1 is DFQATT and CDR2 SNEGSKA. In this chain, TRBV20-1 is recombined with TRBJ1-5; the D gene assignment is ambiguous. This clonotype was obtained from an adult who had HIV and had not received antiretroviral therapy, or was an uninfected healthy control (not recorded which). Sequences were obtained from peripheral blood. The sequenced DNA is TGCAGTGCTAGAAGGGCCCCCAATCAGCCCCAGCATTTT. Translated, this gives CSARRAPNQPQHF.